Sequencing of this TCR beta chain was carried out in a study of T cell responses to AZD1222 COVID-19 vaccine. This CDR3 has 16 residues. J gave up 2 bases and V 2 bases, and 6 bases lay outside the gene matches. Germline V CDR1 and CDR2: MNHEY, SVGAGI. Remarks on this clone: Its matching antigen is unknown.

Study results and caveats: Vaccine-related CD4 TCRs covered spike, predominating at 160-218 and 743-854.

Using immunoSEQ multiplex PCR, the repertoire was profiled, and TCRdb retains in-frame clones only, with some absent. The sample yields approximately 99,000 clones, approximately 90% seen once. This receptor was taken from an adult in good health. The chain carries TRBV6-5 and TRBJ2-3, with 8 bases that match TRBD2. The sequences come from peripheral blood, collected on day 0 of AZD1222 vaccination. Here the CDR3 reads CASSYDSGGYTDTQYF. CDR3 DNA sequence: TGTGCCAGCAGTTACGACAGCGGGGGCTACACAGATACGCAGTATTTT.